A single sample is the source of the 23 T cell receptor beta chains below, sequenced in a study of regulatory T cells in long-lasting Graves disease. Assembly of TCR beta libraries relied on iRepertoire HTBI primers together with Arm-PCR of CDR3 regions. Each CDR3 protein is one row after TCRdb ran MiXCR on the multiplex PCR reads. Of approximately 300,000 distinct CDR3 sequences in the sample, approximately 20% are singletons; the top ten hold about two fifths. The time point was: newly diagnosed GD, antithyroid drugs for less than 3 months. The TCR library was made from RNA that had been extracted from PBMCs in TRIzol. This material consisted of peripheral blood mononuclear cells (PBMCs), taken at new diagnosis, from a patient treated with antithyroid drugs. All receptors derive from a female donor with Graves disease.

The chain recombines TRBV6-1 with TRBJ2-3, with a possible D match to TRBD2 (6 bases). Germline CDR1 and CDR2: MNHNS and SASEGT. V was cut by 5 bases and J by 2 bases, with 11 bases left in between. The CDR3 covers 14 residues. Written as DNA, the CDR3 is TGTGCCAGCAGTCCCGGGAGCCACACAGATACGCAGTATTTT. Its protein is CASSPGSHTDTQYF.

This clonotype has at least ten counts. The CDR3 here is CASSPGNNYGYTF. Here the CDR3 DNA reads TGTGCCAGCAGTCCCGGGAATAACTATGGCTACACCTTC. The gene calls are TRBV6-1 and TRBJ1-2; D call uncertain. V was clipped by 5 bases and J by 1 base, with 8 bases between them. The germline V gene encodes CDR1 MNHNS and CDR2 SASEGT. The CDR3 contains 13 residues.

The chain is built from TRBV29-1 and TRBJ2-5; the D is unclear. Germline loops: CDR1 SQVTM, CDR2 ANQGSEA. V gave up 2 bases and J gave up 4 bases, with 11 bases separating them. The length of the CDR3 is 13 residues. CDR3: CSVERSAGETQYF. The CDR3 DNA reads as TGCAGCGTTGAACGGTCGGCCGGAGAGACCCAGTACTTC.

The table lists this clonotype with a few counts. V and J are TRBV24-1 and TRBJ2-3, with D tentatively TRBD2 (6 bases). CDR3 length: 15 amino acids. CDR1 and CDR2 (germline): KGHDR, SFDVKD. Between the trimmed V and J ends, which lost 10 bases and 0 bases, there was a span of 16 bases. The CDR3 here is CATRALGTSTDTQYF. The DNA for the CDR3 is TGTGCCACGCGAGCTCTGGGGACTAGCACAGATACGCAGTATTTT.

The CDR3 protein is CASSPWTGTTEAFF. CDR3 in DNA: TGTGCCAGTAGTCCTTGGACAGGGACCACTGAAGCTTTCTTT. This chain uses TRBV19 with TRBJ1-1; 8 bases agree with TRBD1. CDR3 size: 14 residues. The germline V gene has CDR1 LNHDA and CDR2 SQIVND (reference sequence). The V segment lost 5 bases and the J segment 4 bases; nucleotides outside the gene matches: 6.

The chain recombines TRBV10-2 with TRBJ2-7; possibly TRBD2 for D (6 bases). Germline CDR1 is WSHSY and CDR2 is SAAADI. V lost 2 bases and J lost 0, with 17 bases in between. The CDR3 length is 17 residues. In nucleotides, the CDR3 is TGCGCCAGCAGTGAGATAAGAGGAGGGCGAGGCTCCTACGAGCAGTACTTC. This sequence encodes CASSEIRGGRGSYEQYF.

J is TRBJ2-7 and V is TRBV28; D not certain. V was pared by 0 bases and J by 2 bases, with 8 bases between. This CDR3 contains 14 residues. Germline-derived CDR1 and CDR2 are MDHEN and SYDVKM. CDR3 in DNA: TGTGCCAGCAGTTTATGGCGGATTGCCTACGAGCAGTACTTC. It is translated as CASSLWRIAYEQYF.

As to this clonotype: This could be a read error, since a much larger clone is one nucleotide away. This rearrangement joins TRBV28 to TRBJ2-7; weak D call: TRBD1 (5 bases). CDR1 is MDHEN, CDR2 SYDVKM, per germline. This CDR3 is built from 15 residues. Between the trimmed V and J ends, which lost 5 bases and 2 bases, there was a span of 16 bases. DNA of the CDR3: TGTGCCAGCAGTGGGGCAGGGATAAGTACCTACGAGCAGTACTTC. Its translation: CASSGAGISTYEQYF. The whole variable domain, remainder taken from reference TRBV28 and TRBJ2-7, is DVKVTQSSRYLVKRTGEKVFLECVQDMDHENMFWYRQDPGLGLRLIYFSYDVKMKEKGDIPEGYSVSREKKERFSLILESASTNQTSMYLCASSGAGISTYEQYFGPGTRLTVT.

Many counts were recorded for this clonotype. This chain uses TRBV27 with TRBJ1-2; the D gene is possibly TRBD1 (5 bases). V was pared by 4 bases and J by 8 bases, with 20 bases between. This CDR3 is built from 15 residues. Germline V gene lookup returns CDR1 MNHEY and CDR2 SMNVEV (reference sequence). The CDR3 sequence: CASSWGWGQPGGYTF. The CDR3 bases are TGTGCCAGCAGTTGGGGGTGGGGCCAACCGGGAGGCTACACCTTC.

This clonotype has more than one count but fewer than ten. Its ends do not fully match the called genes, so a read error is possible. This chain uses TRBV12-3 or TRBV12-4 with TRBJ1-5; a weak D match, TRBD1 (5 bases). The CDR3 covers 13 residues. CDR3 in DNA: TGTGCCACCAGTTCAGGGTGGAGGCAGCCCCAGCATTTT. Residues: CATSSGWRQPQHF.

This clonotype showed up many times. The chain recombines TRBV2 with TRBJ2-2; no clear D. V lost 3 bases to trimming and J lost 8 bases, with 4 bases between them. The CDR3 totals 11 residues. From germline, CDR1 is SNHLY and CDR2 FYNNEI. The CDR3 DNA follows: TGTGCCAGCAGTGAGTTGGGGGAGCTGTTTTTT. Translated: CASSELGELFF.

This clonotype was recorded many times. The chain recombines TRBV6-1 with TRBJ1-5, with a possible D match to TRBD1 (6 bases). The CDR3 totals 17 residues. Trimming left V 6 bases short and J 0 bases short, with 18 bases between. From germline, CDR1 is MNHNS and CDR2 SASEGT. The CDR3: CASSPGEGGYSNQPQHF. Here the CDR3 DNA reads TGTGCCAGCAGCCCAGGGGAGGGGGGATATAGCAATCAGCCCCAGCATTTT.

This clonotype was detected many times. This chain links TRBV18 with TRBJ2-1; 8 nucleotides agree with TRBD2. Looked up from germline, CDR1 is KGHSH and CDR2 is LQKENI. The CDR3 length is 16 residues. V lost 5 bases to trimming and J lost 0 bases; unmatched junction nucleotides: 6. CDR3 DNA sequence: TGTGCCAGCTCATCACTTAGCGGGAACTCCTACAATGAGCAGTTCTTC. Translating gives CASSSLSGNSYNEQFF.

This clonotype was counted ten times or more. The V gene is TRBV7-9, the J gene TRBJ2-1, with 10 positions matching TRBD2. This CDR3 has 20 amino acids. The trim removed 6 bases at V and 5 bases at J, leaving 22 bases unmatched. CDR1 is SEHNR and CDR2 is FQNEAQ in the germline V gene (reference sequence). CDR3 protein: CASRGRRRVLAGHTNNEQFF. CDR3 bases: TGTGCCAGCAGGGGCCGTCGCAGGGTACTAGCGGGGCATACGAACAATGAGCAGTTCTTC. The full variable domain, its missing parts supplied by reference TRBV7-9 and TRBJ2-1, is DTGVSQNPRHKITKRGQNVTFRCDPISEHNRLYWYRQTLGQGPEFLTYFQNEAQLEKSRLLSDRFSAERPKGSFSTLEIQRTEQGDSAMYLCASRGRRRVLAGHTNNEQFFGPGTRLTVL.

This clonotype was seen at least ten times. DNA of the CDR3: TGCAGCGTTGAAAAAGGAGGCACAGATACGCAGTATTTT. Amino acid sequence: CSVEKGGTDTQYF. The chain carries TRBV29-1 and TRBJ2-3; no clear D. The CDR3 runs 13 residues. V shed 2 bases and J shed 1 base, with 7 bases lying between them. Germline CDR1 and CDR2: SQVTM and ANQGSEA.

About this clonotype: A read error is possible here, since a much larger clone lies one base away. The rearrangement uses TRBV19 and TRBJ2-2; weak D call: TRBD2 (5 bases). The CDR3 has 13 residues. CDR1 and CDR2 (germline): LNHDA, SQIVND (reference sequence). The CDR3 loop reads CPSSLLASGELFF. The CDR3 DNA follows: TGTCCCAGTAGTCTCCTAGCCTCCGGGGAGCTGTTTTTT.

The chain links TRBV13 to TRBJ2-7, with D perhaps matching TRBD2 (6 bases). The V end was cut by 4 bases, the J end by 3 bases, with 16 bases between. In germline, CDR1 is PRHDT, CDR2 FYEKMQ (reference sequence). This CDR3 has 15 amino acids. CDR3 nucleotide sequence: TGTGCCAGCAGCTCCTCAGCGGGCGTGAACTACGAGCAGTACTTC. Its translation: CASSSSAGVNYEQYF.

This clonotype came up a few times. The chain carries TRBV7-9 and TRBJ1-5, with no clear D. Germline loops: CDR1 SEHNR, CDR2 FQNEAQ (reference sequence). The CDR3 consists of 13 residues. The ends were cut back, 4 bases at V and 6 bases at J, with 10 bases in the middle. CDR3 region: CASSSGGPQPQHF. CDR3 DNA: TGTGCCAGCAGCTCCGGAGGGCCTCAGCCCCAGCATTTT.

This clonotype was recorded many times. V gene TRBV20-1 combines with J gene TRBJ2-1; TRBD1 or TRBD2 may be the D gene (5 bases each). V was trimmed by 1 base and J by 8 bases, leaving 9 bases between them. Germline V gives CDR1 DFQATT, CDR2 SNEGSKA (reference sequence). The CDR3 consists of 12 residues. The CDR3 DNA follows: TGCAGTGCTAGAGGGGACCAGGATGAGCAGTTCTTC. It codes for CSARGDQDEQFF.

This clonotype came up many times. The rearrangement joins TRBV28 to TRBJ1-6, with TRBD1 identical over 8 bases. Trimming at V came to 3 bases and at J to 6 bases, leaving 4 bases not matched to a gene. Germline V gene data show CDR1 as MDHEN and CDR2 as SYDVKM. The CDR3 contains 15 residues. This CDR3 reads CASSFRDRFNSPLHF. The DNA of the CDR3 is TGTGCCAGCAGTTTTAGGGACAGGTTTAATTCACCCCTCCACTTT.

This clonotype was seen repeatedly, ten times or more. The V and J genes are TRBV5-1 and TRBJ2-1; TRBD2 is a possible D gene (6 bases). The CDR3 loop spans 13 amino acids. Trimming pared 2 bases from V and 6 bases from J, leaving 9 bases between. Germline-derived CDR1 and CDR2 are SGHRS and YFSETQ. CDR3 bases: TGCGCCAGCAGCTTCCAAGCGGGCAATGAGCAGTTCTTC. Protein product: CASSFQAGNEQFF.

This clonotype has at least ten counts. V gene TRBV2 combines with J gene TRBJ2-7; TRBD2 is a possible D gene (6 bases). From germline, CDR1 is SNHLY and CDR2 FYNNEI. The V and J ends lost 7 bases and 0 bases respectively, with 13 bases between them. The CDR3 consists of 14 residues. DNA of the CDR3: TGTGCCAGCATCTCGGGACTCCTCTCCTACGAGCAGTACTTC. It yields the protein CASISGLLSYEQYF.

This chain links TRBV5-1 with TRBJ2-7; D perhaps matches TRBD1 (6 bases). The V gene lost 5 bases and the J gene lost 9 bases, with 18 bases spanning the gap. CDR1 and CDR2 from the germline V gene are SGHRS and YFSETQ. The CDR3 covers 13 residues. The CDR3 sequence is CASRLNIEGGQYF. DNA of the CDR3: TGCGCCAGCAGGTTAAACATCGAAGGGGGGCAGTACTTC.